This is a list of T cell receptor beta chains from one sample in a study of control samples from healthy donors and cancer patients. Here immunoSEQ multiplex PCR was the method, and the copy in TCRdb shows in-frame clones only, minus some. The sample includes approximately 87,000 clones, roughly 93% of them seen just once. The sequencing sample was made of PBMCs. The receptor set was obtained from a woman in her forties with lung cancer. The CDR3 runs from the conserved cysteine through the conserved F or W. A D gene is named only where the DNA matches it firmly. Size is omitted from some rows. Given values are once, few, many or a class for expanded clones.

clone_size j_call v_call d_call cdr3_nt cdr3_aa
- TRBJ2-7 TRBV3-1/TRBV3-2 - TGTGCCAGCAGCCAGGGCCGTGGATCCTACGAGCAGTACTTC CASSQGRGSYEQYF
- TRBJ2-7 TRBV6-1 - TGTGCCAGCAGTGAAGTAGACGTTTCTTCCTACGAGCAGTACTTC CASSEVDVSSYEQYF
- TRBJ2-1 TRBV2 TRBD2 TGTGCCAGCCGAACTAGCGGGGGGGCCTATGAGCAGTTCTTC CASRTSGGAYEQFF
- TRBJ2-2 TRBV9 - TGTGCCAGCAGCGTTCGTACGGGCACCGGGGAGCTGTTTTTT CASSVRTGTGELFF
- TRBJ2-7 TRBV10-3 - TGTGCCATCGGTTCCGCCGACAGCTCCTACGAGCAGTACTTC CAIGSADSSYEQYF
- TRBJ2-7 TRBV6-5 TRBD1 TGTGCCAGCAGTTACCAACAGGGGCTCCCCTACGAGCAGTACTTC CASSYQQGLPYEQYF
- TRBJ2-7 TRBV7-2 TRBD2 TGTGCCAGCAGCTTAGCGGGACTAGCTTACGAGCAGTACTTC CASSLAGLAYEQYF
- TRBJ1-1 TRBV28 - TGTGCCAGCAGGGCCGGGGGTGCACCGAACACTGAAGCTTTCTTT CASRAGGAPNTEAFF
once TRBJ1-5 TRBV6-6 - TGTGCCAGCAGTTACGGGGACCAAGGGGGCAATCAGCCCCAGCATTTT CASSYGDQGGNQPQHF
once TRBJ1-3 TRBV5-1 TRBD1 TGCGCCAGCAGCCCAGGGGGTGCCTCTGGAAACACCATATATTTT CASSPGGASGNTIYF
once TRBJ2-7 TRBV7-8 - TGTGCCAGCAGCTTAGGGGTGTTTGGGGCCTTTTCCTACGAGCAGTACTTC CASSLGVFGAFSYEQYF
- TRBJ1-5 TRBV27 TRBD1 TGTGCCAGCAGTTTAGACGTAGGGGGCCCCCAGCATTTT CASSLDVGGPQHF
- TRBJ2-7 TRBV11-3 TRBD1 TGTGCCAGCAGCCCCCGGGACAGAGCCTTCTCCTACGAGCAGTACTTC CASSPRDRAFSYEQYF
- TRBJ2-2 TRBV6-5 - TGTGCCAGCAGTTACAACACAGACACCGGGGAGCTGTTTTTT CASSYNTDTGELFF
- TRBJ1-1 TRBV5-1 - TGCGCCAGCAGCCCCGGGGATCTTAACACTGAAGCTTTCTTT CASSPGDLNTEAFF
- TRBJ1-5 TRBV5-6 TRBD1 TGTGCCAGCAGCTCGGGACAGGGTTATAGCAATCAGCCCCAGCATTTT CASSSGQGYSNQPQHF
few TRBJ1-2 TRBV12-3/TRBV12-4 TRBD1 TGTGCCAGCAGTCATGGACAGGGCTATGGCTACACCTTC CASSHGQGYGYTF
few TRBJ1-3 TRBV14 - TGTGCCAGCAGCCAAGAGCAGGGCTTTCGGAGCACCATATATTTT CASSQEQGFRSTIYF
- TRBJ1-4 TRBV2 - TGTGCCAGTAGCGGCGAGGGGCGGACTAATGAAAAACTGTTTTTT CASSGEGRTNEKLFF
- TRBJ1-1 TRBV6-1 - TGTGCCAGCAGTGATTATATAACTTCGGCTTTCTTT CASSDYITSAFF
- TRBJ1-6 TRBV24-1 - TGTGCCAAACCGAGTGCCCAGGGGACCTATAATTCACCCCTCCACTTT CAKPSAQGTYNSPLHF
- TRBJ1-2 TRBV3-1/TRBV3-2 TRBD1 TGTGCCAGCAGCCACGGGGACAGGGGATATGGCGGCTACACCTTC CASSHGDRGYGGYTF
- TRBJ1-6 TRBV7-3 - TGTGCCAGCAGCTTGGGCAGGGATTCACCCCTCCACTTT CASSLGRDSPLHF
- TRBJ1-2 TRBV11-2 TRBD1 TGTGCCAGCAGCTTAGCAGGGGGCGAGGATGGCTACACCTTC CASSLAGGEDGYTF
- TRBJ2-7 TRBV11-2 TRBD1 TGTGCCAGCAGCTCTCAGGGGGTCGCTGGGTACGAGCAGTACTTC CASSSQGVAGYEQYF
- TRBJ1-4 TRBV5-6 TRBD1 TGTGCCAGCAGCTTGGGTCAGGGGGTGAATGAAAAACTGTTTTTT CASSLGQGVNEKLFF
- TRBJ1-2 TRBV6-5 - TGTGCCAGCAGGACCCCAGGGGCGCCTAACTATGGCTACACCTTC CASRTPGAPNYGYTF
- TRBJ2-2 TRBV5-1 - TGCGCCAGCAGTGCCCGAGTAGCGGAAAACACCGGGGAGCTGTTTTTT CASSARVAENTGELFF
- TRBJ2-3 TRBV12-5 - TGTGCTAGCCAAACAGGTCTTCCAACAGATACGCAGTATTTT CASQTGLPTDTQYF
- TRBJ2-3 TRBV5-8 TRBD2 TGTGCCAGCAGCTTGGCGTCCGGCGGGGGGCCTCTTCCCGATACGCAGTATTTT CASSLASGGGPLPDTQYF
- TRBJ1-1 TRBV18 TRBD1 TGTGCCAGCGCCAGACAGGGGAGGGACACTGAAGCTTTCTTT CASARQGRDTEAFF
- TRBJ2-7 TRBV30 - TGTGCCTGGAGTGTCGGGATCTACGAGCAGTACTTC CAWSVGIYEQYF
- TRBJ2-1 TRBV9 TRBD2 TGTGCCAGCAGTCCAAGCGGGGCCAGCTCCTACAATGAGCAGTTCTTC CASSPSGASSYNEQFF
- TRBJ1-1 TRBV5-1 TRBD1 TGCGCCAGCAGCTTGGAGGCAGGGGGGAACACTGAAGCTTTCTTT CASSLEAGGNTEAFF
- TRBJ1-1 TRBV3-1/TRBV3-2 TRBD1 TGTGCCAGCAGCCAGGGACAGGGGTTTGCTGAAGCTTTCTTT CASSQGQGFAEAFF
- TRBJ1-4 TRBV30 TRBD1 TGTGCCTGGAGCCGATCTAGGACAGGTGAAAAACTGTTTTTT CAWSRSRTGEKLFF